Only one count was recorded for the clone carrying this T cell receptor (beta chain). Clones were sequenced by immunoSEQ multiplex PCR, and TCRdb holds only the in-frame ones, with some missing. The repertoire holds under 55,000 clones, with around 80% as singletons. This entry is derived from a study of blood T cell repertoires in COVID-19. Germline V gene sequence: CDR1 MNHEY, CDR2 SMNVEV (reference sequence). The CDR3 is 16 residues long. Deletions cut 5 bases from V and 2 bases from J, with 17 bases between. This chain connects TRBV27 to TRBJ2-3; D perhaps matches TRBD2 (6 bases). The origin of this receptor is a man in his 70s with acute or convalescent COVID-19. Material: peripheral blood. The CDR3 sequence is CASSPRGLIFTDTQYF. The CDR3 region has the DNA TGTGCCAGCAGTCCGCGGGGCCTCATCTTCACAGATACGCAGTATTTT.